This T cell receptor (beta chain) is from a study of blood T cells in healthy people across ages (dated by TCRdb to 2013 to 2016). Turning to the overall study: In model experiments, roughly one uniquely barcoded TCR beta cDNA molecule per two T cells was captured by template switching. To avoid experimental bias, donors of different ages were randomly spread across the sequencing lanes. Donors were grouped into four age groups: young (average roughly 16 years), middle-aged (39), aged (62) and long-lived (about 89). The study measured age-related changes in TCR beta repertoire diversity using deep sequencing normalized with unique cDNA molecular identifiers. The study analyzed two additional independent replicas of 1 million unique cDNA reads from the same blood draw for two donors, one aged 18 to 30 and one aged 80 or older.

The library was generated by 5' RACE. This sample was sequenced with an Illumina HiSeq 2500. A second PCR of about 6 to 12 cycles was performed with a sample-barcoded 5' primer and a J-beta primer mix. A unique molecular identifier was introduced onto each TCR beta cDNA molecule by a template-switch 5' adaptor carrying 12 random nucleotides. Each sample yielded at least 3 million CDR3-containing paired-end reads. The Mint cDNA synthesis kit, primed by a TRBC-specific oligonucleotide, was used to synthesize first-strand cDNA from all RNA. After uracil-DNA glycosylase treatment, a first 18-cycle PCR used universal primers M1SS and BC2_uni_R on all cDNA. From the authors' description of their analysis: Normalization of each sample was performed by random selection of 1 million high-quality reads, each carrying a distinct molecular identifier. Instead of being binned into consensus sequences, reads that shared molecular identifiers were thrown out. MiTCR, with a Q25 quality threshold and the strictest error-elimination algorithm, was used for CDR3 identification, clonotype clustering and error correction. A nonparametric unseen species model using Euler transformation provided a lower-bound estimate of total TCR beta diversity. TCRdb's own reprocessing of the public reads used fastp at Q25 and MiXCR and kept productive beta chains. Duplicate CDR3 protein sequences are folded into a single record with the most common DNA and genes. TCRdb, rather than the study authors, made the V and J calls. For this sample there are some 710,000 distinct CDR3 sequences; around a fifth appear just once. Roughly 22% of the sample belongs to the ten largest clones.

This clonotype was recorded a few times. The antigen it recognizes is unknown. No much larger clonotype is one base removed from it; base qualities were not supplied. Donors were about 36 systemically healthy Caucasian individuals from Russia aged roughly 6 to 90 years. Around 10 milliliters of peripheral blood were collected from each donor into EDTA-treated Vacutainer tubes. PBMCs were isolated by Ficoll-Paque density-gradient centrifugation, with at least 7 million obtained per sample. Total RNA, at least 6 micrograms per sample, was extracted from PBMCs with Trizol reagent. For every donor, an aliquot of PBMCs went through flow cytometry to measure the percentages of naive CD45RAhigh/CD27high T cells. General conclusions and limits of the study: Because the CMV infection status of the donors was unknown, age-related changes in expanded clonotypes may potentially have been confounded. There was a strong correlation between observed TCR beta diversity and the percentage of naive T cells measured by flow cytometry. As age increased, observed TCR beta diversity per million T cells dropped in a roughly linear way, and a significant reduction was already evident by age about 36. Estimates of total diversity based on one million sequenced T cells were considered lower bounds and underestimates. Compared with the aged group, more naive CD4+ T cells, fewer expanded clones and increased TCR diversity were shown by the long-lived group, suggesting age selection. Since profiling was done on bulk unsorted PBMCs, naive and antigen-experienced compartments could not be conclusively compared.

The CDR3 runs 16 residues from the cysteine to the phenylalanine. The CDR3 DNA has 48 bases and is translated from base 1. The germline V gene supplies CDR1 KGHDR and CDR2 SFDVKD. The chain employs TRBV24-1 and TRBJ2-5, with 8 central nucleotides matching TRBD2. The J call may be mistaken, given a closer DNA end match to TRBJ2-1. The TCR comes from a man aged 65 to 85 in good health. Sequenced input: blood. The nucleotide sequence is TGTGCCACCAGTGATTTGGCGGGAGGCACTCGCAATGAGCAGTTCTTC. Its coded protein is CATSDLAGGTRNEQFF.